This passage covers 3 T cell receptor beta chains from one sample sequenced in a study of T-cell memory formation after mild COVID-19. Using its own MiXCR run on the 5' RACE reads, TCRdb lists one record per CDR3 protein. The sample has approximately 300,000 distinct CDR3 sequences, approximately 15% seen once. Sequencing was done on a sample of PBMCs or a T cell subset sorted from them (not recorded which). Every receptor here comes from a man between 18 and 35 years old who had mild COVID-19 (a few samples of this study predate the infection). Cell type and time point are not known.

The rearrangement uses TRBV5-1 and TRBJ2-7; 9 nucleotides agree with TRBD1. Germline lookup yields CDR1 SGHRS and CDR2 YFSETQ. The junction had 6 bases not matched to a gene; V was cut back by 0 bases and J by 5 bases. This CDR3 region has 15 residues. CDR3 loop: CASSLGGQGHDEQYF. The CDR3 DNA sequence: TGCGCCAGCAGCTTGGGGGGACAGGGTCACGACGAGCAGTACTTC.

This clonotype was counted ten times or more. The chain carries TRBV24-1 and TRBJ2-2; tentatively, D is TRBD1 (6 bases). Germline V lookup: CDR1 KGHDR, CDR2 SFDVKD. CDR3 size: 16 residues. V lost 5 bases to trimming and J lost 2 bases, with 14 bases between them. CDR3 sequence: CATSADTGFNTGELFF. CDR3 DNA sequence: TGTGCCACCAGTGCGGATACAGGGTTCAACACCGGGGAGCTGTTTTTT.

A few counts support this clonotype. The chain links TRBV4-1 to TRBJ1-4; 9 bases are a match to TRBD1. The germline gives CDR1 MGHRA, CDR2 YSYEKL. V shed 1 base and J 8 bases; nucleotides not matched to a gene: 2. CDR3 length: 14 amino acids. CDR3 DNA sequence: TGCGCCAGCAGCCAAGGGACAGGGGAAGAAAAACTGTTTTTT. Translation: CASSQGTGEEKLFF.